Included here is one T cell receptor (beta chain) sequence, with context. TCRdb's table, derived via immunoSEQ multiplex PCR, lists solely in-frame clones and lacks some. In the table there are around 100,000 clones, 80% of which are singletons. This record belongs to a study of Ad26.COV2.S vaccination and SARS-CoV-2 variants. V was cut by 6 bases and J by 1 base, with 12 bases left in between. Germline V lookup: CDR1 MNHNY, CDR2 SVGAGI (reference sequence). This CDR3 spans 14 amino acids. The receptor comes from a human donor who had recovered from COVID-19. The V call is TRBV6-6, the J call TRBJ1-1; weak D call: TRBD1 (5 bases). Sample: peripheral blood, taken after recovery from COVID-19. CDR3 sequence reads: CASSLQDPNTEAFF. The CDR3 DNA is TGTGCCAGCAGCCTACAGGACCCGAACACTGAAGCTTTCTTT.